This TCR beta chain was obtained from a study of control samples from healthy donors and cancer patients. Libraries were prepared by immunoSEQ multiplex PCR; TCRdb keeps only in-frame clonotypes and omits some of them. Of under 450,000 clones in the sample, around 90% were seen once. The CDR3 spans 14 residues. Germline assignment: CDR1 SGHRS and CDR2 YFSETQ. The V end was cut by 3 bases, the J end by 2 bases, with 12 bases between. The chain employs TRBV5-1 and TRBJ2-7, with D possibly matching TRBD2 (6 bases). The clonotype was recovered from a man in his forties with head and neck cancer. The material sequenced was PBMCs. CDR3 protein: CASSWRGSAYEQYF. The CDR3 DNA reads TGCGCCAGCAGCTGGCGGGGTAGCGCCTACGAGCAGTACTTC.